This T cell receptor (beta chain) was recorded in a study of OX40 agonist ivuxolimab in advanced cancers. Whole-study context: Patients were treated with intravenous ivuxolimab, dosed at 0.01 to 10 mg/kg and infused every 2 weeks. The dose-escalation cohort was approximately 80% male, with a mean age of around 54 years, ranging roughly 23 to 79. Roughly two fifths of patients had received prior checkpoint inhibitor therapy.

Study results and caveats: The specificity for antigen of the expanded peripheral T cells was not determined.

On this clone: Its antigen is not known.

Only in-frame clones appear in the TCRdb table, and some are missing; sequencing was by immunoSEQ multiplex PCR. This sample has some 48,000 clones, with about nine tenths found just once. Per germline, CDR1 SGHDN and CDR2 FVKESK. The CDR3 runs to 15 residues. Trimming removed 1 base at V and 4 bases at J, with 13 bases between. The chain joins TRBV14 to TRBJ2-5, with a possible D match to TRBD2 (5 bases). Here the sequenced sample was CD4+ or CD8+ T cells sorted from blood, taken in a trial of the OX40 agonist ivuxolimab. The TCR comes from an adult with an advanced solid tumor such as melanoma, head and neck, liver or kidney cancer. In DNA, the CDR3 is TGTGCCAGCAGCCAAGGAATTTCCGAGGGAGAGACCCAGTACTTC. Protein sequence: CASSQGISEGETQYF.